This T cell receptor (beta chain) originates from a study of regulatory T cells in long-lasting Graves disease. This clonotype occurred a few times. Its antigen is not known. The time point is: newly diagnosed GD, antithyroid drugs for less than 3 months. Preparation of the TCR library used RNA extracted from PBMCs. For TCR beta, libraries came from iRepertoire HTBI primers and Arm-PCR of CDR3 regions. TCRdb used MiXCR to reprocess the multiplex PCR reads, holding one entry per CDR3 protein. The sample contains 400,000 to 500,000 distinct CDR3 sequences, about a sixth of which appear only once. General study points: When disease was persistent, TRBV28, TRBJ1-2 and TRBJ2-5 were the favored segments.

This CDR3 has 14 amino acids. Trimming cost V 6 bases and J 7 bases, with 19 bases left between them. Germline CDR1 MNHEY, CDR2 SMNVEV (reference sequence). This sample was shared with a second study, whose subject was T cells in Graves' hyperthyroidism and ophthalmopathy.

The TCR sequence derives from a woman between 18 and 30 years old with Graves disease. V gene TRBV27 combines with J gene TRBJ2-7, with a possible D match to TRBD1 (6 bases). This material consisted of peripheral blood mononuclear cells (PBMCs), taken at new diagnosis, from a patient treated with antithyroid drugs. The CDR3 sequence: CASSPRDRTREQYF. For the CDR3, the DNA is TGTGCCAGCAGCCCTCGAGACAGGACGCGAGAGCAGTACTTC.